Below, 6 T cell receptor beta chains from the same sample are listed, as sequenced in a study of blood T cell repertoires in COVID-19. Sequencing used immunoSEQ multiplex PCR; TCRdb keeps in-frame clones, though not all of them. The table lists about 120,000 clones, nearly 90% of them singletons. The sequencing sample was made of peripheral blood. The origin of the receptors is a woman older than 75 with acute or convalescent COVID-19.

This chain uses TRBV6-5 with TRBJ1-3; D unresolved. The CDR3 contains 15 residues. Germline V CDR1 and CDR2: MNHEY, SVGAGI. V was shortened by 0 bases and J by 1 base, with 7 bases between the two germline ends. CDR3 in amino acids: CASSYSGGSGNTIYF. The CDR3 coding sequence is TGTGCCAGCAGTTACTCGGGAGGATCTGGAAACACCATATATTTT.

The genes are TRBV18 and TRBJ1-4, with 9 nucleotides matching TRBD1. The V gene's germline CDR1 is KGHSH and CDR2 LQKENI. The CDR3 loop spans 15 amino acids. The trim removed 3 bases at V and 8 bases at J, leaving 7 bases unmatched. The CDR3 DNA follows: TGTGCCAGCTCACCGGAAACAGGGGGCCGGGAAAAACTGTTTTTT. Its translation: CASSPETGGREKLFF.

The CDR3 here is CASSVSDRRTNSPLHF. CDR3 in DNA: TGCGCCAGCAGCGTAAGTGACAGGAGGACCAATTCACCCCTCCACTTT. The chain uses TRBV5-1 and TRBJ1-6, with D possibly matching TRBD1 (6 bases). V lost 4 bases and J lost 7, with 18 bases in between. Germline V gives CDR1 SGHRS, CDR2 YFSETQ. The CDR3 has 16 residues.

This clone was observed once. V usage is TRBV6-5 and J usage is TRBJ1-1; 8 nucleotides line up with TRBD1. Looked up from germline, CDR1 is MNHEY and CDR2 is SVGAGI. Trimming at V came to 7 bases and at J to 4 bases, leaving 5 bases not matched to a gene. The CDR3 loop spans 13 amino acids. The CDR3 DNA reads TGTGCCAGCACCAAAGACAGGGGCACTGAAGCTTTCTTT. Amino acids: CASTKDRGTEAFF.

This sequence joins TRBV5-1 and TRBJ1-3, with unresolved D. The length of the CDR3 is 15 residues. V lost 4 bases and J lost 3, with 14 bases in between. Germline assignment: CDR1 SGHRS and CDR2 YFSETQ. DNA for the CDR3: TGCGCCAGCAGCCCGGCCGGAGGGATTGGAAACACCATATATTTT. This gives the protein CASSPAGGIGNTIYF.

This clone was seen a single time. The V and J genes are TRBV6-1 and TRBJ1-5, with D hard to call. CDR3 length: 14 amino acids. V was shortened by 3 bases and J by 3 bases, with 9 bases between the two germline ends. Germline V CDR1 and CDR2: MNHNS, SASEGT. CDR3 residues: CASSESGVNQPQHF. The CDR3 DNA follows: TGTGCCAGCAGTGAGTCGGGAGTCAATCAGCCCCAGCATTTT.